The 5 T cell receptor beta chains below all came from one sample that was sequenced in a study of response to subunit inactivated influenza vaccine. TCRdb itself ran the RT-PCR reads through MiXCR, one entry per CDR3 protein. This table has more than 700,000 distinct CDR3 sequences, 21% appearing once. The input for sequencing was PBMCs from blood, taken roughly 5 days after vaccination. The receptor set was obtained from a man aged 50-60 years who received an inactivated influenza vaccine.

This clonotype appeared a few times. CDR3 amino acids: CSARDSQGFHGYTF. The DNA of the CDR3 is TGCAGTGCTAGAGATTCCCAGGGGTTCCATGGCTACACCTTC. V is TRBV20-1 and J is TRBJ1-2; D might be TRBD1 (6 bases). The CDR3 runs 14 residues. Trimming cost V 0 bases and J 6 bases, with 14 bases left between them. Germline values: CDR1 DFQATT, CDR2 SNEGSKA (reference sequence).

This clonotype was seen a handful of times. This sequence joins TRBV20-1 and TRBJ2-1, with D perhaps TRBD2 (6 bases). The CDR3 runs to 13 residues. V was pared by 5 bases and J by 4 bases, with 12 bases between. Germline-derived CDR1 and CDR2 are DFQATT and SNEGSKA (reference sequence). DNA of the CDR3: TGCAGTGCTCGGGAGATTGGTTACAATGAGCAGTTCTTC. It specifies CSAREIGYNEQFF.

A few counts support this clonotype. The rearrangement uses TRBV20-1 and TRBJ1-5; TRBD1 is a possible D gene (5 bases). This CDR3 has 15 amino acids. Trimming removed 0 bases at V and 8 bases at J, with 17 bases between. Germline V gene data show CDR1 as DFQATT and CDR2 as SNEGSKA (reference sequence). This CDR3 is CSARDLQDTAEPQHF. CDR3 sequence (DNA): TGCAGTGCTAGAGATCTCCAGGACACGGCCGAGCCCCAGCATTTT.

This chain connects TRBV28 to TRBJ1-1; D is ambiguous. V shed 2 bases and J shed 2 bases, with 9 bases lying between them. CDR1 and CDR2 from the germline V gene are MDHEN and SYDVKM. The CDR3 is made up of 14 amino acids. Here the CDR3 DNA reads TGTGCCAGCAGTTTAAATATGGATAACACTGAAGCTTTCTTT. This sequence encodes CASSLNMDNTEAFF.

This clonotype was seen a few times. CDR3 in DNA: TGTGCCAGCGTAGCGGTGGCCTACAATGAGCAGTTCTTC. As protein: CASVAVAYNEQFF. This chain joins TRBV5-6 and TRBJ2-1; maybe TRBD2 (6 bases). CDR1 is SGHDT and CDR2 is YYEEEE in the germline V gene. The CDR3 length is 13 residues. V lost 7 bases and J 2 bases, leaving 10 bases between the germline ends.